This TCR beta chain comes out of a study of blood T cell repertoires in COVID-19. CDR3 length: 14 residues. The V gene lost 6 bases and the J gene lost 3 bases, with 14 bases spanning the gap. The germline gives CDR1 MDHEN, CDR2 SYDVKM. This table comes from immunoSEQ multiplex PCR, and its TCRdb copy is limited to in-frame clones, with some not included. Of around 180,000 clones in the sample, roughly 84% were seen once. This clone was found once. The receptor's source is a man at least 80 years old with COVID-19, enrolled during active disease. V and J are TRBV28 and TRBJ1-2, with D maybe TRBD1 (5 bases). The specimen sequenced was peripheral blood. In DNA form, the CDR3 reads TGTGCCAGCAGGACAGTTGCGAGAGACTATGGCTACACCTTC. It translates to CASRTVARDYGYTF.